This T cell receptor (beta chain) was retrieved from a study of beta chain features in type 1 diabetes (dated by TCRdb to 2016 to 2019). As for the study more broadly: No differences in mean age, gender distribution, total cell number or subset yield were found between patients and healthy donors. A total of just under 110,000,000 sorted cells were examined across all samples, and RNA yield correlated strongly with the number of cells per subset. In the study, TCRB repertoires of sorted circulating CD4+ T cell subsets from recently diagnosed type 1 diabetes patients were compared with those of matched healthy donors. Whereas all 30 or so donors provided naive and central memory subsets, regulatory and stem cell-like memory subsets were isolated from just 8 patients and about 8 healthy donors. What the research found in general, with its limitations: Naive, central memory and regulatory TCRB repertoires appeared to be more similar among patients than among healthy donors. Because cDNA was sequenced instead of genomic DNA, activated cells with high expression could be over-represented, although the groups did not differ in activation or CD3 levels. PCR may preferentially amplify shorter templates, but because patient and control samples were amplified and corrected together, any resulting skew would affect both groups equally. At VDJ recombination sites, patients with type 1 diabetes made fewer insertions and deleted more nucleotides, a pattern implying thymic rearrangement abnormalities. Because small numbers of individuals were included in the HLA sub-analyses, any influence of HLA type on TCRB rearrangement was left unresolved. Type 1 diabetes patients showed a moderate but significant shortening of TCRB CDR3 length in all four CD4+ subsets.

On this clone itself: Its specific antigen is unknown. No quality values exist for individual bases; no much larger clone is one base distant.

A single peripheral blood draw of 95 to 150 mL on average was collected from each donor into heparinised tubes. Using a panel that included CD45RO, CCR7, CD25, CD127, CD95 and CD27, naive, central memory, regulatory and stem cell-like memory CD4+ T cells were sorted on a BD FACSAria II. Every sorted population had a purity above 95%. PBMCs were isolated immediately by Lymphoprep density gradient centrifugation and stained directly without culture. Samples were stained and sorted in pairs, with one healthy donor and one patient per experiment, so that batch effects were minimized. As encoded in the germline V gene, CDR1 is SNHLY while CDR2 is FYNNEI. V is shortened by 8 bases, J by 4 bases, and the region joining them spans 11 bases. The CDR3 sequence holds 12 residues, the cysteine and phenylalanine included. Only the CDR3 region is kept as DNA, spanning 36 bases read in frame from base 1. The entire amount of isolated RNA was reverse transcribed using the High Capacity cDNA Reverse Transcription Kit, so the sequenced TCRB transcripts were expressed ones. Deep immunoSEQ sequencing was performed on naive, central memory and regulatory T cell samples, with an average of roughly 3.5 million total reads per sample. Sorted cells were lysed in RLT buffer, and RNA was extracted using DNase-treated RNeasy Micro or Mini kits according to cell number. To prevent cross-contamination, every cell subset was processed on its own, while patient and healthy donor samples were processed together. TCRB sequences were amplified from cDNA with the immunoSEQ multiplex PCR, producing 87-bp fragments spanning the CDR3 region. Amplicons were sequenced on the Illumina HiSeq platform. In the original analysis: Synthetic template baselines were used to correct PCR bias computationally, reads within Hamming distance 2 were collapsed, and singletons that could not be merged were discarded. Reads were aligned to IMGT to assign V, D and J genes, CDR3 length, and insertions or deletions at six rearrangement sites. Within each subset, clonotype counts were normalized to the number of sorted cells before true diversity and Gini coefficients were calculated with the tcR R package. The overlap coefficient, calculated on TCRB nucleotide sequences, was used to quantify repertoire sharing. As a proxy for the pre-selection repertoire, out-of-frame TCRB sequences from naive cells were analyzed. Held by TCRdb, this immuneACCESS table contains in-frame sequences only and omits some clones. Under half of the omission traces to an unresolved V gene where checked; the cause of the rest is unknown. The V and J calls and clone size were taken over from that table, and D and trimming were inferred from the DNA. In this sample the table shows 200,000 to 300,000 clones, roughly a tenth of which occur a single time. Of the sample, over 0.015% falls within the top ten clones.

The origin of this receptor is a man aged 25 to 45 with type 1 diabetes. The sequence links TRBV2 to TRBJ1-2; the D segment cannot be called with confidence. Specimen: naive CD4+ T cells from blood. This specimen's cell subset or site label, interpreted: true naive CD4+ T cells. In nucleotide form, the sequence is TGTGCCAGCGGCTCCAACGTCTATGGCTACACCTTC. This encodes CASGSNVYGYTF.